This is a list of T cell receptor beta chains from one sample in a study of blood T cell repertoires in COVID-19. The assay was immunoSEQ multiplex PCR, and TCRdb's table has in-frame clones only and misses some. The data hold 95,000 to 150,000 clones, with roughly 90% observed a single time. The sequenced sample consisted of peripheral blood. These receptors all stem from a man aged 45 to 65 with acute or convalescent COVID-19. Both conserved end residues are part of each CDR3. The order of the fields is CDR3 protein, CDR3 DNA, V gene, J gene, clone size, D gene. D genes are given only for firm matches. Where a row states a size, it is once, few, many or the class of an expanded clone; other rows omit it.

cdr3_aa: CASSQEEEGQGRGYTF; cdr3_nt: TGTGCCAGCAGCCAAGAAGAAGAGGGACAGGGTCGTGGCTACACCTTC; v_call: TRBV3-1/TRBV3-2; j_call: TRBJ1-2; clone_size: .; d_call: TRBD1
cdr3_aa: CASSAAGQGYGYTF; cdr3_nt: TGCGCCAGCAGCGCAGCGGGACAGGGATATGGCTACACCTTC; v_call: TRBV5-1; j_call: TRBJ1-2; clone_size: few; d_call: TRBD1
cdr3_aa: CASSLGWGEAAKNIQYF; cdr3_nt: TGTGCCAGCAGTCTTGGGTGGGGGGAGGCGGCCAAAAACATTCAGTACTTC; v_call: TRBV6-6; j_call: TRBJ2-4; clone_size: .; d_call: .
cdr3_aa: CASSRPGQGGSEQFF; cdr3_nt: TGTGCCAGCAGCCGACCGGGACAGGGTGGATCTGAGCAGTTCTTC; v_call: TRBV6-2/TRBV6-3; j_call: TRBJ2-1; clone_size: .; d_call: TRBD1
cdr3_aa: CASRAEASGNTIYF; cdr3_nt: TGCGCCAGCAGGGCCGAGGCGTCTGGAAACACCATATATTTT; v_call: TRBV5-1; j_call: TRBJ1-3; clone_size: few; d_call: .
cdr3_aa: CASSLTGGRGRQPQHF; cdr3_nt: TGTGCCAGCAGTCTTACAGGGGGAAGAGGTCGTCAGCCCCAGCATTTT; v_call: TRBV27; j_call: TRBJ1-5; clone_size: .; d_call: TRBD1
cdr3_aa: CASSVGTSSETQYF; cdr3_nt: TGTGCCAGCAGCGTAGGGACTAGCAGCGAGACCCAGTACTTC; v_call: TRBV9; j_call: TRBJ2-5; clone_size: .; d_call: TRBD2
cdr3_aa: CATSDLEAFIYGYTF; cdr3_nt: TGTGCCACCAGTGATTTGGAAGCATTTATCTATGGCTACACCTTC; v_call: TRBV24-1; j_call: TRBJ1-2; clone_size: .; d_call: .
cdr3_aa: CASSIGSGRYEQYF; cdr3_nt: TGTGCCAGTAGTATAGGTTCTGGCCGCTACGAGCAGTACTTC; v_call: TRBV19; j_call: TRBJ2-7; clone_size: .; d_call: .
cdr3_aa: CASSQGARGNYGYTF; cdr3_nt: TGTGCCAGCAGCCAAGGAGCTCGGGGTAACTATGGCTACACCTTC; v_call: TRBV3-1/TRBV3-2; j_call: TRBJ1-2; clone_size: .; d_call: .
cdr3_aa: CASSNIPWTGRSQQYF; cdr3_nt: TGTGCCAGCAGCAATATTCCCTGGACAGGGAGGAGTCAGCAGTACTTC; v_call: TRBV21-1; j_call: TRBJ2-7; clone_size: .; d_call: .
cdr3_aa: CASSRSGTANQPQHF; cdr3_nt: TGTGCCAGCAGTCGTAGCGGGACTGCCAATCAGCCCCAGCATTTT; v_call: TRBV28; j_call: TRBJ1-5; clone_size: .; d_call: .
cdr3_aa: CASSIRRLGQENQPQHF; cdr3_nt: TGTGCCAGTAGTATCCGACGATTGGGACAGGAAAATCAGCCCCAGCATTTT; v_call: TRBV19; j_call: TRBJ1-5; clone_size: .; d_call: TRBD1
cdr3_aa: CASTPFGQGGYSNQPQHF; cdr3_nt: TGTGCCAGTACCCCCTTCGGACAGGGGGGTTATAGCAATCAGCCCCAGCATTTT; v_call: TRBV19; j_call: TRBJ1-5; clone_size: .; d_call: TRBD1
cdr3_aa: CASSPGGNEKLFF; cdr3_nt: TGTGCCAGCAGCCCGGGCGGGAATGAAAAACTGTTTTTT; v_call: TRBV6-2/TRBV6-3; j_call: TRBJ1-4; clone_size: .; d_call: .
cdr3_aa: CASSEQGMNTEAFF; cdr3_nt: TGTGCCAGCTCCGAACAGGGCATGAACACTGAAGCTTTCTTT; v_call: TRBV18; j_call: TRBJ1-1; clone_size: .; d_call: .
cdr3_aa: CASSLSPQRDTQNEQFF; cdr3_nt: TGTGCCAGCAGTTTATCCCCCCAACGGGACACGCAAAATGAGCAGTTCTTC; v_call: TRBV27; j_call: TRBJ2-1; clone_size: .; d_call: .
cdr3_aa: CASSLREVSGGGDEQFF; cdr3_nt: TGTGCCAGCTCACTGCGGGAGGTCTCCGGGGGAGGGGATGAGCAGTTCTTC; v_call: TRBV18; j_call: TRBJ2-1; clone_size: .; d_call: TRBD2
cdr3_aa: CATQGAYEQYF; cdr3_nt: TGTGCCACTCAGGGGGCCTACGAGCAGTACTTC; v_call: TRBV30; j_call: TRBJ2-7; clone_size: few; d_call: TRBD1
cdr3_aa: CASSSRQGASYGYTF; cdr3_nt: TGTGCCAGCAGCTCGCGACAGGGGGCGAGCTATGGCTACACCTTC; v_call: TRBV7-2; j_call: TRBJ1-2; clone_size: .; d_call: TRBD1
cdr3_aa: CASSLGTGYHSGANVLTF; cdr3_nt: TGTGCCAGCAGCTTAGGGACAGGGTACCACTCTGGGGCCAACGTCCTGACTTTC; v_call: TRBV11-2; j_call: TRBJ2-6; clone_size: .; d_call: TRBD1
cdr3_aa: CASSQQTGAELFF; cdr3_nt: TGTGCCAGTAGTCAACAGACAGGGGCGGAGCTGTTTTTT; v_call: TRBV19; j_call: TRBJ2-2; clone_size: few; d_call: TRBD1
cdr3_aa: CTSSQDLPWPGGGNEKLFF; cdr3_nt: TGCACCAGCAGCCAAGATCTCCCTTGGCCAGGGGGCGGGAATGAAAAACTGTTTTTT; v_call: TRBV1; j_call: TRBJ1-4; clone_size: .; d_call: .
cdr3_aa: CASSKATGLVTGELFF; cdr3_nt: TGTGCCAGTAGTAAAGCCACAGGGTTGGTAACCGGGGAGCTGTTTTTT; v_call: TRBV19; j_call: TRBJ2-2; clone_size: .; d_call: .
cdr3_aa: CASSSFRGNQPQHF; cdr3_nt: TGTGCCAGCAGTTCCTTCAGGGGAAATCAGCCCCAGCATTTT; v_call: TRBV6-5; j_call: TRBJ1-5; clone_size: few; d_call: .
cdr3_aa: CASRVGHSPQPQHF; cdr3_nt: TGTGCCAGTAGAGTGGGTCACAGTCCCCAGCCCCAGCATTTT; v_call: TRBV19; j_call: TRBJ1-5; clone_size: .; d_call: .
cdr3_aa: CASSVLRWDTQYF; cdr3_nt: TGTGCCAGCAGCGTATTGAGGTGGGATACGCAGTATTTT; v_call: TRBV9; j_call: TRBJ2-3; clone_size: .; d_call: .
cdr3_aa: CASSSGKNQPQHF; cdr3_nt: TGTGCCAGCAGTTCGGGGAAAAATCAGCCCCAGCATTTT; v_call: TRBV27; j_call: TRBJ1-5; clone_size: .; d_call: .
cdr3_aa: CASSYSSSGVYEQYF; cdr3_nt: TGTGCCAGCAGTTACTCTTCTAGCGGGGTCTACGAGCAGTACTTC; v_call: TRBV6-5; j_call: TRBJ2-7; clone_size: .; d_call: TRBD2
cdr3_aa: CASSILREDLDEQFF; cdr3_nt: TGTGCCAGTAGTATCTTGCGGGAGGATCTCGATGAGCAGTTCTTC; v_call: TRBV19; j_call: TRBJ2-1; clone_size: .; d_call: TRBD2
cdr3_aa: CASSLSGMPYNEQFF; cdr3_nt: TGTGCCAGCAGCCTTAGCGGAATGCCCTACAATGAGCAGTTCTTC; v_call: TRBV6-5; j_call: TRBJ2-1; clone_size: .; d_call: .
cdr3_aa: CASSPRPTGAGNTIYF; cdr3_nt: TGTGCCAGCAGCCCCCGCCCGACAGGGGCTGGAAACACCATATATTTT; v_call: TRBV21-1; j_call: TRBJ1-3; clone_size: once; d_call: .
cdr3_aa: CASSSGQTFNQPQHF; cdr3_nt: TGTGCCAGCAGCTCAGGACAGACCTTTAATCAGCCCCAGCATTTT; v_call: TRBV5-8; j_call: TRBJ1-5; clone_size: .; d_call: .
cdr3_aa: CASFSGTGGRPGEQYF; cdr3_nt: TGTGCCAGCTTCTCCGGGACAGGAGGGCGGCCGGGGGAGCAGTACTTC; v_call: TRBV27; j_call: TRBJ2-7; clone_size: .; d_call: TRBD1
cdr3_aa: CAGTGSDTGELFF; cdr3_nt: TGTGCCGGGACAGGGTCGGACACCGGGGAGCTGTTTTTT; v_call: TRBV18; j_call: TRBJ2-2; clone_size: .; d_call: TRBD1
cdr3_aa: CASSFRGLTYEQYF; cdr3_nt: TGTGCCAGCAGCTTCAGGGGGCTAACCTACGAGCAGTACTTC; v_call: TRBV13; j_call: TRBJ2-7; clone_size: .; d_call: TRBD1
cdr3_aa: CASSLVVRGQGSNTIYF; cdr3_nt: TGTGCCAGCAGCTTAGTTGTTCGAGGACAGGGATCAAACACCATATATTTT; v_call: TRBV7-2; j_call: TRBJ1-3; clone_size: .; d_call: TRBD1
cdr3_aa: CASNRGYMNTEAFF; cdr3_nt: TGCGCCAGCAACAGGGGGTATATGAACACTGAAGCTTTCTTT; v_call: TRBV5-1; j_call: TRBJ1-1; clone_size: .; d_call: TRBD1
cdr3_aa: CASSIGQTYTEAFF; cdr3_nt: TGTGCCAGTAGTATAGGACAGACGTACACTGAAGCTTTCTTT; v_call: TRBV19; j_call: TRBJ1-1; clone_size: .; d_call: .
cdr3_aa: CASSYGRAGASNQPQHF; cdr3_nt: TGTGCCAGCAGTTACGGTCGGGCAGGGGCTAGCAATCAGCCCCAGCATTTT; v_call: TRBV6-2/TRBV6-3; j_call: TRBJ1-5; clone_size: .; d_call: .
cdr3_aa: CASSPDQGNQPQHF; cdr3_nt: TGTGCCAGCTCACCAGACCAGGGCAATCAGCCCCAGCATTTT; v_call: TRBV18; j_call: TRBJ1-5; clone_size: .; d_call: .
cdr3_aa: CASSQGLARTFTGELFF; cdr3_nt: TGTGCCAGCAGCCAGGGACTAGCGAGAACCTTCACCGGGGAGCTGTTTTTT; v_call: TRBV11-2; j_call: TRBJ2-2; clone_size: .; d_call: TRBD2
cdr3_aa: CASSLATNTGELFF; cdr3_nt: TGTGCCAGCAGCTTAGCGACTAACACCGGGGAGCTGTTTTTT; v_call: TRBV7-9; j_call: TRBJ2-2; clone_size: .; d_call: .
cdr3_aa: CASSLGRGAYNSPLHF; cdr3_nt: TGTGCCAGCAGCCTGGGCAGGGGGGCTTATAATTCACCCCTCCACTTT; v_call: TRBV3-1/TRBV3-2; j_call: TRBJ1-6; clone_size: .; d_call: TRBD1
cdr3_aa: CASSATGAGGSADTQYF; cdr3_nt: TGTGCCAGCAGCGCGACCGGAGCGGGAGGGTCCGCAGATACGCAGTATTTT; v_call: TRBV5-4; j_call: TRBJ2-3; clone_size: .; d_call: TRBD2
cdr3_aa: CASSEGRDYGYTF; cdr3_nt: TGTGCCAGCAGTGAAGGACGGGACTATGGCTACACCTTC; v_call: TRBV6-1; j_call: TRBJ1-2; clone_size: .; d_call: .
cdr3_aa: CSVAAGDGDTQYF; cdr3_nt: TGCAGCGTTGCGGCGGGAGATGGGGATACGCAGTATTTT; v_call: TRBV29-1; j_call: TRBJ2-3; clone_size: .; d_call: TRBD2
cdr3_aa: CATSRAGRGTDTQYF; cdr3_nt: TGTGCCACCTCTAGGGCGGGACGGGGCACAGATACGCAGTATTTT; v_call: TRBV28; j_call: TRBJ2-3; clone_size: .; d_call: .
cdr3_aa: CASSWAGVSTDTQYF; cdr3_nt: TGTGCCAGCAGTTGGGCGGGGGTTAGCACAGATACGCAGTATTTT; v_call: TRBV6-5; j_call: TRBJ2-3; clone_size: .; d_call: TRBD2